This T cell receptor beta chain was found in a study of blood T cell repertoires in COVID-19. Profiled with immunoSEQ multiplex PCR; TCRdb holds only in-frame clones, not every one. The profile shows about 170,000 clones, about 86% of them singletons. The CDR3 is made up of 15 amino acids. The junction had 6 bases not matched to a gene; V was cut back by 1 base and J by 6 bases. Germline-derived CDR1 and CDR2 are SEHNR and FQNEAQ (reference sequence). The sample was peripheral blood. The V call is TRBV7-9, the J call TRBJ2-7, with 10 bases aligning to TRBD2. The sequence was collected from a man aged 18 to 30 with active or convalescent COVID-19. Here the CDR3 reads CASSLGSGGAGEQYV. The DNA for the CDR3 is TGTGCCAGCAGCTTAGGGAGCGGGGGGGCCGGCGAGCAGTACGTC.